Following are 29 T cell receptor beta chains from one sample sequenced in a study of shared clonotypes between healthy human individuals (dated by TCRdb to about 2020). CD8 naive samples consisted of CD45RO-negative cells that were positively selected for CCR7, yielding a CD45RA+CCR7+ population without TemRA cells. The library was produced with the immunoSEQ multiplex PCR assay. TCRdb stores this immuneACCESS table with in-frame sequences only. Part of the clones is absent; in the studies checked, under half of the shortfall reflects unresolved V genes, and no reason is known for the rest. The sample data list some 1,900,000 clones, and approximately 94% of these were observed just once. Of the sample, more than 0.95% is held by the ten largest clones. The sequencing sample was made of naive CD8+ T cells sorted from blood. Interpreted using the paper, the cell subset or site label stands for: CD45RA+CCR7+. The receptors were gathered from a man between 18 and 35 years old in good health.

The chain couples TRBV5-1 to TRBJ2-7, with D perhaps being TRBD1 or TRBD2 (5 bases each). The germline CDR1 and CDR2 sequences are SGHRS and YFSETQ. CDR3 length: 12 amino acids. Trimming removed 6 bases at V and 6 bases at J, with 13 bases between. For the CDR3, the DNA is TGCGCCAGCACACAGTCGGGGACCGAGCAGTACTTC. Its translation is CASTQSGTEQYF.

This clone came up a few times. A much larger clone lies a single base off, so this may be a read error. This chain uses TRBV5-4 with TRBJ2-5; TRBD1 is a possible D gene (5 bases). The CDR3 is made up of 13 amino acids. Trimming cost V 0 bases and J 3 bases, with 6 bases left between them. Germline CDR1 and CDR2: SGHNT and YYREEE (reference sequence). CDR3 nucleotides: TGTGCCAGCAGCTTGGTACAGGAAGAGACCCAGTACTTC. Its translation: CASSLVQEETQYF. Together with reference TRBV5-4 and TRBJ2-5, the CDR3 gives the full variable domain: ETGVTQSPTHLIKTRGQQVTLRCSSQSGHNTVSWYQQALGQGPQFIFQYYREEENGRGNFPPRFSGLQFPNYSSELNVNALELDDSALYLCASSLVQEETQYFGPGTRLLVL.

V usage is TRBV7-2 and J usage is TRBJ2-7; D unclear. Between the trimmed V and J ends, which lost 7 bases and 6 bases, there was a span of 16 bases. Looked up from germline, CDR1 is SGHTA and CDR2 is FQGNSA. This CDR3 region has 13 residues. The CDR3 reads CASTFFLWGEQYF. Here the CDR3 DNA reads TGTGCCAGCACCTTCTTCCTTTGGGGCGAGCAGTACTTC.

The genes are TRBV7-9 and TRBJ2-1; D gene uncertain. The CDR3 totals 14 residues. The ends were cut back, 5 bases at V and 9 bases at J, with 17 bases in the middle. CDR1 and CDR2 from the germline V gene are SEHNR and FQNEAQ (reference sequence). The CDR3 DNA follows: TGTGCCAGCAGCGTTAGGGTATCGTCCGGTGAGCAGTTCTTC. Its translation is CASSVRVSSGEQFF.

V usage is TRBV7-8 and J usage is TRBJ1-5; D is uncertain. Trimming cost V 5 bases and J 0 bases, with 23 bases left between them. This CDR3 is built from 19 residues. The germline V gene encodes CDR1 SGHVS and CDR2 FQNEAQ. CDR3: CASSPRNVGSSYSNQPQHF. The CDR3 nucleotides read TGTGCCAGCAGCCCGCGAAATGTTGGCAGTTCCTATAGCAATCAGCCCCAGCATTTT.

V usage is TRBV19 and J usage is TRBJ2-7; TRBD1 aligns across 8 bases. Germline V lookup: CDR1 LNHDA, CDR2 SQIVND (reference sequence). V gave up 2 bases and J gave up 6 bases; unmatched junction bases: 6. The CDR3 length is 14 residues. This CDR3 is CASSIIGQGGEQYF. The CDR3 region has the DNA TGTGCCAGTAGTATAATTGGACAGGGCGGCGAGCAGTACTTC.

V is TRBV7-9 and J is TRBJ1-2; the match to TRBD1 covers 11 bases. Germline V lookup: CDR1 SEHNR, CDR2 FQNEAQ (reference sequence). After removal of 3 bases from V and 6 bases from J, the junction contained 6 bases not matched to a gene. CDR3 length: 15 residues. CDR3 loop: CASSFLGQGADGYTF. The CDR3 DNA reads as TGTGCCAGCAGCTTCCTCGGACAGGGGGCCGATGGCTACACCTTC.

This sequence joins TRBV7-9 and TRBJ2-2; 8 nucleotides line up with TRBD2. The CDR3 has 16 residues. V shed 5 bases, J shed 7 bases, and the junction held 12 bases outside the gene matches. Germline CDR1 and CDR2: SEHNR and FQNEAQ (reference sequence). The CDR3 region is CASSHGVAGLHGELFF. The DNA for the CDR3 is TGTGCCAGCAGCCATGGGGTAGCGGGGCTTCACGGGGAGCTGTTTTTT. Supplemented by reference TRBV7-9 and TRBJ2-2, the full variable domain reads DTGVSQNPRHKITKRGQNVTFRCDPISEHNRLYWYRQTLGQGPEFLTYFQNEAQLEKSRLLSDRFSAERPKGSFSTLEIQRTEQGDSAMYLCASSHGVAGLHGELFFGEGSRLTVL.

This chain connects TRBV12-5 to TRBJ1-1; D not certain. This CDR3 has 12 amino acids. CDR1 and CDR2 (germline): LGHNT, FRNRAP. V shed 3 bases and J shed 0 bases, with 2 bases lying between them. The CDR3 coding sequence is TGTGCTAGTGGTTTTCTGAACACTGAAGCTTTCTTT. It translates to CASGFLNTEAFF.

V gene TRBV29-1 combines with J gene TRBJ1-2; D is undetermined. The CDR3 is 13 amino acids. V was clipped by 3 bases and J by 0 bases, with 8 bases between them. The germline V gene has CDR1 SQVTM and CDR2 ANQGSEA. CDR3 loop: CSVDTSTNYGYTF. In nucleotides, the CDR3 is TGCAGCGTTGATACGAGTACTAACTATGGCTACACCTTC.

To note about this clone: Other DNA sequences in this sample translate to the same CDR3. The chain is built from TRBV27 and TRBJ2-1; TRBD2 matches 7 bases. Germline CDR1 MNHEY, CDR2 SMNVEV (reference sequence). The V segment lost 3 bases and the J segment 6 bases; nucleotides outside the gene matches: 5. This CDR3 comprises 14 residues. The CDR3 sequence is CASSFGTGGNEQFF. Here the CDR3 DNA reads TGTGCCAGCAGTTTCGGGACGGGAGGCAATGAGCAGTTCTTC.

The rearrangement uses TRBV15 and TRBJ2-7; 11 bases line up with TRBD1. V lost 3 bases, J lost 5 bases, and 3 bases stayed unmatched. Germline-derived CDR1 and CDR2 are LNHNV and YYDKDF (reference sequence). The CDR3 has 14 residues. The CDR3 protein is CATSRDRGQNEQYF. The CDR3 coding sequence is TGTGCCACCAGCAGGGACAGGGGGCAGAACGAGCAGTACTTC.

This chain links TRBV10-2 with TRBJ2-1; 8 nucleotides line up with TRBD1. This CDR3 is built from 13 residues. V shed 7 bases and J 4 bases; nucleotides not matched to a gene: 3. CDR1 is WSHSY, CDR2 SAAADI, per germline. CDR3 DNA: TGCGCCAGCACGACAGGGGCATACAATGAGCAGTTCTTC. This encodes CASTTGAYNEQFF.

The CDR3 DNA reads TGTGCCATCAGTGAGTCTGGGCACAGCACCGGGGAGCTGTTTTTT. Protein sequence: CAISESGHSTGELFF. The chain combines TRBV10-3 with TRBJ2-2; D gene uncertain. The germline V and J ends were trimmed by 0 bases and 4 bases, with 9 bases remaining between them. The CDR3 spans 15 residues. Germline CDR1 is ENHRY and CDR2 is SYGVKD.

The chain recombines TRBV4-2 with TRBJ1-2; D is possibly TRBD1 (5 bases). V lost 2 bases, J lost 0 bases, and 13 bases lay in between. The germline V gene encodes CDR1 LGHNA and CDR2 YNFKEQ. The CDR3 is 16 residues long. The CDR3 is CASSQLGEKTNYGYTF. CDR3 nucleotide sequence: TGTGCCAGCAGCCAATTGGGGGAGAAAACTAACTATGGCTACACCTTC.

CDR3 sequence reads: CASSQVLNNEQFF. The CDR3 nucleotides are TGCGCCAGCAGCCAGGTATTGAACAATGAGCAGTTCTTC. The rearrangement links TRBV4-1 to TRBJ2-1; D not certain. V was pared by 3 bases and J by 5 bases, with 8 bases between. The CDR3 extends over 13 amino acids. Germline CDR1 MGHRA, CDR2 YSYEKL.

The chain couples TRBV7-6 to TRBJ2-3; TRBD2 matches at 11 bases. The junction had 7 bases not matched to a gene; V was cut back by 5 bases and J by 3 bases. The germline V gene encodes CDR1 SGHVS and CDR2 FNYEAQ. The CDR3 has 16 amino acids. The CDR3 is CASSRTTSGGTDTQYF. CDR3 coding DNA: TGTGCCAGCAGCCGAACCACTAGCGGGGGTACAGATACGCAGTATTTT.

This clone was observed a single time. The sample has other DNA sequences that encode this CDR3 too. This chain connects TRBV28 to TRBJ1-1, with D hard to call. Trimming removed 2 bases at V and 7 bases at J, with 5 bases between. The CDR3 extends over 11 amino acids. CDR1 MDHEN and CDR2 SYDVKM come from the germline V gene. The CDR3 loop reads CASSLGLEAFF. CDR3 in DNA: TGTGCCAGCAGTTTAGGTCTTGAAGCTTTCTTT.

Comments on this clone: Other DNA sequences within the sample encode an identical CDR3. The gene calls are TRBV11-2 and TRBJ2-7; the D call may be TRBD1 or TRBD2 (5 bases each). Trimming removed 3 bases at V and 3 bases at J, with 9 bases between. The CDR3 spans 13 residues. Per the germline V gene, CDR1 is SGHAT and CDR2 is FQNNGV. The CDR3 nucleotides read TGTGCCAGCAGCTTCGGGGCCCACTACGAGCAGTACTTC. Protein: CASSFGAHYEQYF.

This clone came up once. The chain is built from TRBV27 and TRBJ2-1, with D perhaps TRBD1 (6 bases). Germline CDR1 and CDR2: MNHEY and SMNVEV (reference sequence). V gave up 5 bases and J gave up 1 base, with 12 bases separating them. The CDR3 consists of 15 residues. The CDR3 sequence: CASSIDRPSYNEQFF. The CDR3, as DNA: TGTGCCAGCAGTATAGACAGGCCTTCCTACAATGAGCAGTTCTTC.

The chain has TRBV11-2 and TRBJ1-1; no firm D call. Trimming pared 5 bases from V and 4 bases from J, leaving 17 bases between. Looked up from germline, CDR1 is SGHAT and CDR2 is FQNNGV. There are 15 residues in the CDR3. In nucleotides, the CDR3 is TGTGCCAGCAGCGTCCTCCTTGGTGCGGGCACTGAAGCTTTCTTT. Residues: CASSVLLGAGTEAFF.

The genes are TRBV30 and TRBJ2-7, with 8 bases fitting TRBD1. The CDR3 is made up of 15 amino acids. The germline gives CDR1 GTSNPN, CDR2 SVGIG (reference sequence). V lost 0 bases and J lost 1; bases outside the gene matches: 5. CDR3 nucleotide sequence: TGTGCCTGGAGTGTAAGGACAGGGATTTCCTACGAGCAGTACTTC. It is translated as CAWSVRTGISYEQYF. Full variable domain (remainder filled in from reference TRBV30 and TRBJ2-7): SQTIHQWPATLVQPVGSPLSLECTVEGTSNPNLYWYRQAAGRGLQLLFYSVGIGQISSEVPQNLSASRPQDRQFILSSKKLLLSDSGFYLCAWSVRTGISYEQYFGPGTRLTVT.

The CDR3 nucleotides read TGTGCCAGCAGCGACAGCCTTTCTACCGGGGAGCTGTTTTTT. Translation gives CASSDSLSTGELFF. The genes are TRBV9 and TRBJ2-2; no clear D gene. V was trimmed by 3 bases and J by 5 bases, leaving 11 bases between them. Germline V gene sequence: CDR1 SGDLS, CDR2 YYNGEE. The CDR3 sequence is 14 residues long.

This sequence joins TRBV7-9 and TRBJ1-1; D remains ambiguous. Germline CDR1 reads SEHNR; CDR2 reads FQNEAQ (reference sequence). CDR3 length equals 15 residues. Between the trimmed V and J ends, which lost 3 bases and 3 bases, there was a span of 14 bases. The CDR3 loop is CASSFRSIGDTEAFF. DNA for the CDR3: TGTGCCAGCAGCTTTAGGTCTATCGGGGACACTGAAGCTTTCTTT.

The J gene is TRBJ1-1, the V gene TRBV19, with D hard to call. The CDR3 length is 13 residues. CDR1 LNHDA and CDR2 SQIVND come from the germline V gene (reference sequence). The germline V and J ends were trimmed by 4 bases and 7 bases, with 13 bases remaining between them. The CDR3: CASSTRLYYEAFF. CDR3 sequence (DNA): TGTGCCAGTAGTACCAGGCTCTATTATGAAGCTTTCTTT.

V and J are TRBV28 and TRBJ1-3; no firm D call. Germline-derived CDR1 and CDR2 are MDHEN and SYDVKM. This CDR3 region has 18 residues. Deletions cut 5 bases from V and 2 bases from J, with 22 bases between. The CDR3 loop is CASSRAEASIGPGNTIYF. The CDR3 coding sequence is TGTGCCAGCAGTCGAGCCGAGGCGTCAATCGGCCCTGGAAACACCATATATTTT.

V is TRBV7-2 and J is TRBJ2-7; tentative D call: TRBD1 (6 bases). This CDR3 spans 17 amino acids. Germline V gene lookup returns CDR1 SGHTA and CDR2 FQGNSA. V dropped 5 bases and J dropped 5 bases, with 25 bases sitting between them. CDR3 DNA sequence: TGTGCCAGCAGCCCGTGGACAGCAGGGCACTATGAGAACGAGCAGTACTTC. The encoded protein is CASSPWTAGHYENEQYF.

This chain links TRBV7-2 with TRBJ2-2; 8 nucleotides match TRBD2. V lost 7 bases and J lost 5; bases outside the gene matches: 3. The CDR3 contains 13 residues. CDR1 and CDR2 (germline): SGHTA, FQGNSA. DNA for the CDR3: TGTGCCAGCAACCCGGGGGGGACCGGGGAGCTGTTTTTT. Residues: CASNPGGTGELFF.

The CDR3 DNA reads as TGCGCCAGCAGCCAAGACCCCTTCCAGGGAAATGAGCAGTTCTTC. This codes for CASSQDPFQGNEQFF. This chain joins TRBV4-3 and TRBJ2-1; weak D call: TRBD1 (5 bases). The V gene lost 0 bases and the J gene lost 7 bases, with 13 bases spanning the gap. CDR3 length: 15 amino acids. Germline-derived CDR1 and CDR2 are LGHNA and YSLEER.